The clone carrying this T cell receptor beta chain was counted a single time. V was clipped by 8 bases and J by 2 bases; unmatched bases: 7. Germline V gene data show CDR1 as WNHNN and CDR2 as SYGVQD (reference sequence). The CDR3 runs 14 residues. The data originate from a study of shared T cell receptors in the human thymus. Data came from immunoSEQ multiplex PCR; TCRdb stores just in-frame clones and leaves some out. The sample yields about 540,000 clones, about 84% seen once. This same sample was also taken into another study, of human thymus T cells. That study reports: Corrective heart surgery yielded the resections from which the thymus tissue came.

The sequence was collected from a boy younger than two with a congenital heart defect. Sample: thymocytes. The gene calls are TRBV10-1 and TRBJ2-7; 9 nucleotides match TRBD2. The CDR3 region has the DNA TGCGCCAGCTCAATAGCGGGAGTTCCCTACGAGCAGTACTTC. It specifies CASSIAGVPYEQYF.